The sequence of this TCR beta chain was determined in a study of CD8 T cells in Susac syndrome. Across the whole study: Clinically active disease was present in about six of the sequenced Susac syndrome patients. Under ten of these patients were in remission. At the time of blood draw, patients with Susac syndrome were therapy-naive, receiving corticosteroids, or receiving intravenous immunoglobulin alone. Study results and limitations: CD4+ T cell repertoires in Susac syndrome exhibited no evidence of clonal expansion.

Trimming took 3 bases from V and 1 from J; bases not matched to a gene: 6. The CDR3 has 15 residues. Germline-derived CDR1 and CDR2 are DFQATT and SNEGSKA (reference sequence). Reverse transcription of about 0.5 to 1 ug RNA used random hexamers. TCRdb reanalysed the immunoSEQ multiplex PCR reads using MiXCR and keeps one entry per CDR3 protein. The table shows 150,000 to 200,000 distinct CDR3 sequences, with 85% to 95% occurring only once. This clonotype was recorded once. Its antigen remains unknown. The chain is built from TRBV20-1 and TRBJ2-1, with TRBD1 matching over 7 bases. This receptor was taken from a human donor with Susac syndrome. Sequencing was performed on CD4+ T cells from PBMCs. The DNA of the CDR3 is TGCAGTGCTAGGATAAGACAGGGATCCTACAATGAGCAGTTCTTC. Translated, it gives CSARIRQGSYNEQFF.